The clone carrying this T cell receptor (beta chain) showed up just a few times. These data are taken from a study of T cell repertoires in cytomegalovirus infection. Study-level information: Public signatures in TCR beta pointed to CMV infection and matching HLA type.

CDR3 length: 18 amino acids. The germline gives CDR1 LNHDA, CDR2 SQIVND (reference sequence). Trimming cost V 4 bases and J 0 bases, with 19 bases left between them. TCRdb processed the reads anew with MiXCR; each CDR3 protein has one entry. This sample has about 360,000 distinct CDR3 sequences, with 15% to 20% found just once. The rearrangement links TRBV19 to TRBJ2-1, with D unclear. The sample was PBMCs. The origin of this receptor is a human donor in good health (CMV status not recorded). Some clones in this sample may be carry-over from other donors' samples. CDR3 DNA: TGTGCCAGTAGTACAAAAAGGGCACTGGTTAGCTCCTACAATGAGCAGTTCTTC. Residues: CASSTKRALVSSYNEQFF.